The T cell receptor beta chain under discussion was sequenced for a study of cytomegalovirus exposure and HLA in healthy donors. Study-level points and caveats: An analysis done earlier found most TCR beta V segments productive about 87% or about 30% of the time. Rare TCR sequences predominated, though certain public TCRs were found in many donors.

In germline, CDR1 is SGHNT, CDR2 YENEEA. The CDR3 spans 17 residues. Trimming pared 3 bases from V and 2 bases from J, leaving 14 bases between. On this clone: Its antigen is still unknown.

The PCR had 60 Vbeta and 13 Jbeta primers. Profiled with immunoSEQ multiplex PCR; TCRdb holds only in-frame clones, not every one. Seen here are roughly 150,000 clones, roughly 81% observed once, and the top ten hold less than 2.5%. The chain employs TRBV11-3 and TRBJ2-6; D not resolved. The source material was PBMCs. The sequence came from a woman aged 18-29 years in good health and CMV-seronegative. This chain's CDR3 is CASSFMGLAAGANVLTF. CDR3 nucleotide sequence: TGTGCCAGCAGCTTCATGGGTCTGGCGGCTGGGGCCAACGTCCTGACTTTC. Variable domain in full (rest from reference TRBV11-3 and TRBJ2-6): EAGVVQSPRYKIIEKKQPVAFWCNPISGHNTLYWYLQNLGQGPELLIRYENEEAVDDSQLPKDRFSAERLKGVDSTLKIQPAELGDSAVYLCASSFMGLAAGANVLTFGAGSRLTVL.